The present TCR beta chain was sequenced within a study of blood T cell repertoires in COVID-19. At the level of the study: The origin of the acute and convalescent COVID-19 samples was the United States, Italy and Spain. In each case, the material was cDNA or gDNA derived from T cells, B-cell-depleted T cells, or PBMCs.

How the authors handled the data: Amplification with reference gene primers provided the estimates of nucleated cell counts. TCRdb's copy holds only in-frame clones and misses some; the assay was immunoSEQ multiplex PCR. D and trimming were read from the DNA, whereas the V and J calls and clone size are those reported in that table. The table records roughly 140,000 clones, around 85% of them present only once. This CDR3 is built from 13 residues. Germline CDR1 is MNHEY and CDR2 is SVGAGI. The V end lost 6 bases, the J end lost 3 bases, and 9 bases lay between the germline ends. Recovered participants had two consecutive negative NP/OP PCR tests, healthcare professional clearance, or symptom resolution.

The source of this sequence is a woman in her 40s who had recovered from COVID-19. Sequenced: PBMCs or T cells enriched from blood (not recorded which). The J gene is TRBJ1-3, the V gene TRBV6-5; D is uncertain. In DNA form, the CDR3 reads TGTGCCAGCAGACAAGTGGTTGGAAACACCATATATTTT. Encoded protein: CASRQVVGNTIYF.